Below, 22 T cell receptor beta chains from the same sample are listed, as sequenced in a study of blood T cell repertoires in COVID-19. This table comes from immunoSEQ multiplex PCR, and its TCRdb copy is limited to in-frame clones, with some not included. Here the sample spans roughly 16,000 clones, roughly 81% being singletons. The sample comprised peripheral blood. The receptors originated from a man in his 60s with acute or convalescent COVID-19.

V gene TRBV19 combines with J gene TRBJ1-3; 10 nucleotides agree with TRBD1. In germline, CDR1 is LNHDA, CDR2 SQIVND (reference sequence). CDR3 length equals 14 residues. J was trimmed by 7 bases and V by 3 bases; bases with no gene match: 3. Here the CDR3 reads CASSMGTGVNTIYF. CDR3 coding DNA: TGTGCCAGTAGTATGGGGACAGGGGTCAACACCATATATTTT.

V and J are TRBV14 and TRBJ1-6, with D possibly matching TRBD1 (6 bases). V was cut by 5 bases and J by 0 bases, with 11 bases left in between. This CDR3 comprises 16 residues. Germline V gene sequence: CDR1 SGHDN, CDR2 FVKESK. The CDR3 DNA follows: TGTGCCAGCAGCAAGGGGGAAAACTCCTATAATTCACCCCTCCACTTT. Translating it yields CASSKGENSYNSPLHF.

This chain connects TRBV5-1 to TRBJ2-1; 10 positions agree with TRBD2. CDR3 length: 15 residues. Germline V gene data show CDR1 as SGHRS and CDR2 as YFSETQ. J was trimmed by 7 bases and V by 5 bases; bases with no gene match: 9. The DNA of the CDR3 is TGCGCCAGCAGTACTAGCGGGGCGGTCGGGAATGAGCAGTTCTTC. This codes for CASSTSGAVGNEQFF.

The rearrangement links TRBV11-2 to TRBJ1-6; D call uncertain. This CDR3 comprises 17 residues. Between the trimmed V and J ends, which lost 4 bases and 0 bases, there was a span of 13 bases. Germline assignment: CDR1 SGHAT and CDR2 FQNNGV. CDR3 in amino acids: CASSSVGDSSYNSPLHF. The CDR3 DNA sequence: TGTGCCAGCAGCTCAGTAGGAGATAGCTCCTATAATTCACCCCTCCACTTT.

The chain couples TRBV7-9 to TRBJ1-5; 10 bases are a match to TRBD1. The CDR3 extends over 15 amino acids. Per the germline V gene, CDR1 is SEHNR and CDR2 is FQNEAQ (reference sequence). Losses at the gene ends were 5 bases for V and 0 bases for J; bases not matched to a gene: 1. The CDR3 is CASSRDRGSNQPQHF. The CDR3 DNA follows: TGTGCCAGCAGCAGGGACAGGGGTAGCAATCAGCCCCAGCATTTT.

This clone was counted between two and nine times. The chain employs TRBV4-1 and TRBJ1-1, with 7 bases aligning to TRBD1. V trimming: 4 bases; J trimming: 3 bases; junction bases outside the gene matches: 5. The CDR3 totals 14 residues. CDR1 MGHRA and CDR2 YSYEKL come from the germline V gene. CDR3 in DNA: TGCGCCAGCAGCCTCCGACAGGGTCACACTGAAGCTTTCTTT. Its protein is CASSLRQGHTEAFF.

This chain connects TRBV27 to TRBJ1-6; 7 nucleotides line up with TRBD1. The length of the CDR3 is 14 residues. CDR1 is MNHEY, CDR2 SMNVEV, per germline (reference sequence). V was pared by 2 bases and J by 10 bases, with 5 bases of the junction left unmatched. The CDR3 is CASSLEGAESPLHF. The CDR3 DNA is TGTGCCAGCAGTTTAGAGGGGGCTGAGTCACCCCTCCACTTT.

This chain connects TRBV18 to TRBJ2-5, with 8 bases identical to TRBD1. V shed 2 bases, J shed 9 bases, and the junction held 11 bases outside the gene matches. The CDR3 is 15 amino acids. Germline lookup yields CDR1 KGHSH and CDR2 LQKENI. For the CDR3, the DNA is TGTGCCAGCTCACCAGGACAGGGACCTTCGGGGGCCCAGTACTTC. This gives the protein CASSPGQGPSGAQYF.

This chain joins TRBV2 and TRBJ1-6, with TRBD1 matching over 9 bases. The germline CDR1 and CDR2 sequences are SNHLY and FYNNEI. CDR3 length equals 14 residues. V shed 9 bases and J 5 bases; nucleotides not matched to a gene: 5. CDR3 coding DNA: TGTGCCAGGGAGAGACAGGGGGATAATTCACCCCTCCACTTT. Translating gives CARERQGDNSPLHF.

The chain joins TRBV19 to TRBJ1-4; no definite D call. V lost 5 bases to trimming and J lost 1 base, with 17 bases between them. The CDR3 is 17 amino acids. Per germline, CDR1 LNHDA and CDR2 SQIVND (reference sequence). The CDR3 here is CASSSFEGWRTNEKLFF. The DNA for the CDR3 is TGTGCCAGTAGTTCCTTTGAGGGATGGAGAACTAATGAAAAACTGTTTTTT.

The rearrangement links TRBV5-1 to TRBJ1-1; unclear D gene. The V gene's germline CDR1 is SGHRS and CDR2 YFSETQ. V shed 4 bases and J shed 0 bases, with 7 bases lying between them. CDR3 length equals 13 residues. The CDR3 loop is CASSEGLNTEAFF. The CDR3 bases are TGCGCCAGCAGCGAGGGCCTGAACACTGAAGCTTTCTTT.

The rearrangement uses TRBV28 and TRBJ2-7; 10 bases fit TRBD1. V shed 3 bases and J 1 base; nucleotides not matched to a gene: 6. This CDR3 has 16 residues. From germline, CDR1 is MDHEN and CDR2 SYDVKM. The CDR3 region is CASSFVSGQGSYEQYF. CDR3 sequence (DNA): TGTGCCAGCAGTTTTGTTTCGGGACAGGGGTCCTACGAGCAGTACTTC.

This clone was picked up one time. The chain recombines TRBV4-2 with TRBJ2-7, with 7 bases lining up with TRBD2. CDR1 is LGHNA and CDR2 is YNFKEQ in the germline V gene. The CDR3 contains 16 residues. With 4 bases clipped from V and 0 bases from J, the junction kept 9 bases outside the gene matches. The CDR3 DNA sequence: TGTGCCAGCAGCCCCTCTAGCGGCGGTAGCTCCTACGAGCAGTACTTC. Its translation is CASSPSSGGSSYEQYF.

The chain is built from TRBV4-1 and TRBJ1-6; D might be TRBD1 (5 bases). The CDR3 sequence is 16 residues long. Germline CDR1 MGHRA, CDR2 YSYEKL. Between the trimmed V and J ends, which lost 0 bases and 7 bases, there was a span of 13 bases. Here the CDR3 DNA reads TGCGCCAGCAGCCAAGATCGGGGGGTAAACAATTCACCCCTCCACTTT. Protein product: CASSQDRGVNNSPLHF.

The chain couples TRBV24-1 to TRBJ1-1; D perhaps matches TRBD1 (5 bases). The V and J ends lost 4 bases and 6 bases respectively, with 23 bases between them. Germline CDR1 reads KGHDR; CDR2 reads SFDVKD. The CDR3 runs 17 residues. The CDR3 coding sequence is TGTGCCACCAGTGAGGGGCGACATCTTCCCCATAGTTCTGAAGCTTTCTTT. This sequence encodes CATSEGRHLPHSSEAFF.

This rearrangement joins TRBV18 to TRBJ2-7, with 7 nucleotides matching TRBD2. Germline V gives CDR1 KGHSH, CDR2 LQKENI. The CDR3 runs to 13 residues. Trimming took 3 bases from V and 6 from J; bases not matched to a gene: 5. The CDR3 spells CASSPAGEGEQYF. The CDR3 coding sequence is TGTGCCAGCTCACCGGCGGGGGAAGGCGAGCAGTACTTC.

The J gene is TRBJ1-4, the V gene TRBV9; no clear D. There are 14 residues in the CDR3. Deletions cut 4 bases from V and 7 bases from J, with 14 bases between. Per the germline V gene, CDR1 is SGDLS and CDR2 is YYNGEE. CDR3 nucleotides: TGTGCCAGCAGCCCTTTGGCAGGAGGTGAAAAACTGTTTTTT. Encoded protein: CASSPLAGGEKLFF.

The chain is built from TRBV2 and TRBJ1-1; tentatively, D is TRBD1 (6 bases). CDR1 is SNHLY and CDR2 is FYNNEI in the germline V gene. The CDR3 contains 14 residues. Trimming left V 6 bases short and J 7 bases short, with 18 bases between. CDR3: CASSQDNRRGEAFF. The CDR3 region has the DNA TGTGCCAGCAGCCAGGACAACCGCAGGGGTGAAGCTTTCTTT.

This clone has more than one count but fewer than ten. V gene TRBV4-2 combines with J gene TRBJ1-1; D not resolved. The CDR3 extends over 15 amino acids. The V end was cut by 7 bases, the J end by 5 bases, with 20 bases between. Germline V lookup: CDR1 LGHNA, CDR2 YNFKEQ. CDR3 nucleotides: TGTGCCAGCACCCCACCACGGGGTCCGGGGACTGAAGCTTTCTTT. Translation gives CASTPPRGPGTEAFF.

The chain has TRBV4-1 and TRBJ2-1; D remains ambiguous. The CDR3 contains 17 residues. The V and J ends lost 0 bases and 0 bases respectively, with 12 bases between them. CDR1 is MGHRA and CDR2 is YSYEKL in the germline V gene. The CDR3 protein is CASSQDLIANSYNEQFF. Written as DNA, the CDR3 is TGCGCCAGCAGCCAAGATCTTATAGCCAACTCCTACAATGAGCAGTTCTTC.

The count of this clone is one. The J gene is TRBJ2-1, the V gene TRBV2; maybe TRBD2 (5 bases). Germline V gene sequence: CDR1 SNHLY, CDR2 FYNNEI. The CDR3 has 13 amino acids. V lost 6 bases and J lost 7, with 13 bases in between. This CDR3 reads CASSSYPGNEQFF. As DNA, the CDR3 is TGTGCCAGCAGCTCCTATCCGGGGAATGAGCAGTTCTTC.

The gene calls are TRBV7-9 and TRBJ1-2; 8 bases fit TRBD1. The length of the CDR3 is 14 residues. Trimming cost V 1 base and J 7 bases; bases outside gene matches: 5. Per the germline V gene, CDR1 is SEHNR and CDR2 is FQNEAQ (reference sequence). CDR3 sequence: CASSLGQGARGYTF. CDR3 coding DNA: TGTGCCAGCAGCTTAGGGCAGGGGGCGCGTGGCTACACCTTC.